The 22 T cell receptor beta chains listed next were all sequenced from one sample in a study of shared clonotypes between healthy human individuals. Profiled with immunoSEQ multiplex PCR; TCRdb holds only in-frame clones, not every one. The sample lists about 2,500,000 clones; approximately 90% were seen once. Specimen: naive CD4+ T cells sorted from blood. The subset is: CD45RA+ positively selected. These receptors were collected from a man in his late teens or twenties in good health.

The CDR3 sequence is CASSEAIPLHF. CDR3 nucleotides: TGTGCCAGCAGTGAAGCGATACCCCTCCACTTT. V gene TRBV6-1 combines with J gene TRBJ1-6; D not certain. Germline CDR1 reads MNHNS; CDR2 reads SASEGT. Trimming removed 0 bases at V and 12 bases at J, with 3 bases between. The CDR3 loop spans 11 amino acids.

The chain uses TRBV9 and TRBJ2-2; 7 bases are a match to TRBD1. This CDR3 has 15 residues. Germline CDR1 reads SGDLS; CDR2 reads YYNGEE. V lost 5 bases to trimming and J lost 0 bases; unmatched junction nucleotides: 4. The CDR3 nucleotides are TGTGCCAGCAGGAGACAGGGATCGAACACCGGGGAGCTGTTTTTT. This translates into CASRRQGSNTGELFF.

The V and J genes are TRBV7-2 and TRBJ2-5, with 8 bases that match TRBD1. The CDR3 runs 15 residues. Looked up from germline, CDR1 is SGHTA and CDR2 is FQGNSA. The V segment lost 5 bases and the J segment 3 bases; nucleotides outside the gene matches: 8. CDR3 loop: CASSLRTGRKETQYF. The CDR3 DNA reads TGTGCCAGCAGCCTCCGGACAGGGAGGAAAGAGACCCAGTACTTC.

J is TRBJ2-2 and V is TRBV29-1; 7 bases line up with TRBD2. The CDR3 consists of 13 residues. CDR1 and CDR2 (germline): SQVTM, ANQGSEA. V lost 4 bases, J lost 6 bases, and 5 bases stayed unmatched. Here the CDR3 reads CSVGGGGAGELFF. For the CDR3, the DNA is TGCAGCGTTGGCGGGGGAGGGGCCGGGGAGCTGTTTTTT.

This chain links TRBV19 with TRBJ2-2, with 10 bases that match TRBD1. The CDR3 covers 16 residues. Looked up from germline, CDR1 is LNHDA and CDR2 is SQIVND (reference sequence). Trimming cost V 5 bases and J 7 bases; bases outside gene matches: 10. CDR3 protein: CASSRGATGGIGELFF. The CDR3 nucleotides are TGTGCCAGTAGTCGGGGTGCGACAGGGGGCATCGGGGAGCTGTTTTTT.

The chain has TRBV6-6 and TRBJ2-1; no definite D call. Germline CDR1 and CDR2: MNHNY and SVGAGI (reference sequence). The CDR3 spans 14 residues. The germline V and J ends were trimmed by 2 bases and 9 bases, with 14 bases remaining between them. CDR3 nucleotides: TGTGCCAGCAGTTACAGGAAAACTGGTGGTGAGCAGTTCTTC. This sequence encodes CASSYRKTGGEQFF.

CDR3 sequence: CASSVDPGPLGGELFF. DNA for the CDR3: TGTGCCAGCAGCGTAGACCCAGGGCCACTTGGCGGGGAGCTGTTTTTT. This chain uses TRBV9 with TRBJ2-2; the D gene is possibly TRBD1 (5 bases). V was trimmed by 0 bases and J by 7 bases, leaving 16 bases between them. Germline V gene sequence: CDR1 SGDLS, CDR2 YYNGEE. This CDR3 region has 16 residues.

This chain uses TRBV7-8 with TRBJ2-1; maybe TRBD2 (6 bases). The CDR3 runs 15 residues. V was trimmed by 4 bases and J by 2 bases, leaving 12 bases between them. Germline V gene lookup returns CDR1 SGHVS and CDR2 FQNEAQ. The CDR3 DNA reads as TGTGCCAGCAGCTCACGGGAGTCTGCCTACAATGAGCAGTTCTTC. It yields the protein CASSSRESAYNEQFF.

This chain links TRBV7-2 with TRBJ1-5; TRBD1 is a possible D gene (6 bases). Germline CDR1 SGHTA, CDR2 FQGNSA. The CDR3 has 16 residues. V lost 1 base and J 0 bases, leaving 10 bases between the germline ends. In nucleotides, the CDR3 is TGTGCCAGCAGCTTAGGGGGGGGCTATAGCAATCAGCCCCAGCATTTT. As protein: CASSLGGGYSNQPQHF.

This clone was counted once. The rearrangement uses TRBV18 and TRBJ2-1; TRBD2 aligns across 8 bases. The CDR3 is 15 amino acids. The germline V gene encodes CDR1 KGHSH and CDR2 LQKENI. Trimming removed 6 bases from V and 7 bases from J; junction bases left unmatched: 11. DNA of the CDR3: TGTGCCAGCTCCCTACCGGGAGGGGCGGGGAATGAGCAGTTCTTC. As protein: CASSLPGGAGNEQFF.

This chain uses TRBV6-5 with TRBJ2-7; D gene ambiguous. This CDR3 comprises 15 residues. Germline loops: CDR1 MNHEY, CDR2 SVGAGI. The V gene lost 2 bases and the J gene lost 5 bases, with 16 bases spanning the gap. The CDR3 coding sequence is TGTGCCAGCAGTTACCCGGGCGCTTTTTCCAACGAGCAGTACTTC. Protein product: CASSYPGAFSNEQYF.

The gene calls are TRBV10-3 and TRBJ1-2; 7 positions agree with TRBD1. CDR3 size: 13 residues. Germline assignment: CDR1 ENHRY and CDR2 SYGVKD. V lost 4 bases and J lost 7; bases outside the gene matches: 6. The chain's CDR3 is CAISVGQEGGYTF. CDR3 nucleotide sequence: TGTGCCATCAGTGTCGGACAGGAGGGTGGCTACACCTTC.

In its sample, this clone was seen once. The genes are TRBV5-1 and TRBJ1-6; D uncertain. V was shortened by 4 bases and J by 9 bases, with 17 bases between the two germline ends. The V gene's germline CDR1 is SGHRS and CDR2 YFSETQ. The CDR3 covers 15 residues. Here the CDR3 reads CASSPNQYLGSPLHF. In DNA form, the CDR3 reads TGCGCCAGCAGCCCAAACCAGTATCTAGGTTCACCCCTCCACTTT.

CDR3 DNA sequence: TGTGCCAGCAGTTCCTTCGAGCCAAGGGGGGAGCACACAGATACGCAGTATTTT. The encoded protein is CASSSFEPRGEHTDTQYF. The J gene is TRBJ2-3, the V gene TRBV27; D is possibly TRBD1 or TRBD2 (6 bases each). Germline V CDR1 and CDR2: MNHEY, SMNVEV (reference sequence). Deletions cut 4 bases from V and 2 bases from J, with 22 bases between. This CDR3 contains 18 residues.

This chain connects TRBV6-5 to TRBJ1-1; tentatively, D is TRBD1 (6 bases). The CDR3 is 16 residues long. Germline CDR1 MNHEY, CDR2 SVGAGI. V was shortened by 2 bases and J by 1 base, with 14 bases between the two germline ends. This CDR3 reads CASSYGGGQGNTEAFF. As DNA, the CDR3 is TGTGCCAGCAGTTACGGGGGGGGCCAGGGGAACACTGAAGCTTTCTTT.

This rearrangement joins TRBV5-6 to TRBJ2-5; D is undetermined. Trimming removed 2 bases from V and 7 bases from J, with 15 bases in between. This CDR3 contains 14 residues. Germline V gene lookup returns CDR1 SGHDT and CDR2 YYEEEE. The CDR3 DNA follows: TGTGCCAGCAGCTTCCAGGACCCTCCCGGGACCCAGTACTTC. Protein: CASSFQDPPGTQYF.

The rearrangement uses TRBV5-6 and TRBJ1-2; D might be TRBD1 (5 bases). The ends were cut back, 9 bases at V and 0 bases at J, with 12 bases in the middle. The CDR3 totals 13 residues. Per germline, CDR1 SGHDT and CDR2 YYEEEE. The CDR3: CATQGSPNYGYTF. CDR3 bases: TGTGCCACCCAGGGCAGCCCTAACTATGGCTACACCTTC.

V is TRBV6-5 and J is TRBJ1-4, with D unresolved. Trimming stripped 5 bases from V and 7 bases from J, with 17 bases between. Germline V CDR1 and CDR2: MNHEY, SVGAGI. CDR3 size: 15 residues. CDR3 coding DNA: TGTGCCAGCAGTACTCAACTGGAGAAGACTGAAAAACTGTTTTTT. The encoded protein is CASSTQLEKTEKLFF.

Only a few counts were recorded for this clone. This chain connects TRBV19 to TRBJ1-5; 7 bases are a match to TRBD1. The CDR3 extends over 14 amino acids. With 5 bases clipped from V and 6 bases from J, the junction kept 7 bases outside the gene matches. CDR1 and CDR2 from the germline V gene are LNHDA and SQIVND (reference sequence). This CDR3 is CASSEGALGQPQHF. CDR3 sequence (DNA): TGTGCCAGTAGTGAGGGGGCTTTGGGTCAGCCCCAGCATTTT. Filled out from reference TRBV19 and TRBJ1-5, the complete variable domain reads DGGITQSPKYLFRKEGQNVTLSCEQNLNHDAMYWYRQDPGQGLRLIYYSQIVNDFQKGDIAEGYSVSREKKESFPLTVTSAQKNPTAFYLCASSEGALGQPQHFGDGTRLSIL.

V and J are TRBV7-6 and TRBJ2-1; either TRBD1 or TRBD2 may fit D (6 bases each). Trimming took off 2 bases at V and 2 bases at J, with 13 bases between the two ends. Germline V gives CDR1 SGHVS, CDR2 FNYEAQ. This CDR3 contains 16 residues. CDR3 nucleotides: TGTGCCAGCAGCTTATCCGGGGGCAGCACCTACAATGAGCAGTTCTTC. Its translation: CASSLSGGSTYNEQFF.

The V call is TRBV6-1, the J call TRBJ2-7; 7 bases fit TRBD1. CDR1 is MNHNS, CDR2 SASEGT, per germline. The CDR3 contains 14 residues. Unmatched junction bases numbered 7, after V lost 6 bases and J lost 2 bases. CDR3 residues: CASRVIQGTYEQYF. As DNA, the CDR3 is TGTGCCAGCAGGGTAATACAGGGGACCTACGAGCAGTACTTC.

CDR3 region: CASSLGTSVETQYF. Written as DNA, the CDR3 is TGCGCCAGCAGCTTAGGGACTAGCGTCGAGACCCAGTACTTC. The chain combines TRBV5-1 with TRBJ2-5, with 10 bases matching TRBD2. V gave up 2 bases and J gave up 5 bases; unmatched junction bases: 3. Germline assignment: CDR1 SGHRS and CDR2 YFSETQ. The length of the CDR3 is 14 residues.